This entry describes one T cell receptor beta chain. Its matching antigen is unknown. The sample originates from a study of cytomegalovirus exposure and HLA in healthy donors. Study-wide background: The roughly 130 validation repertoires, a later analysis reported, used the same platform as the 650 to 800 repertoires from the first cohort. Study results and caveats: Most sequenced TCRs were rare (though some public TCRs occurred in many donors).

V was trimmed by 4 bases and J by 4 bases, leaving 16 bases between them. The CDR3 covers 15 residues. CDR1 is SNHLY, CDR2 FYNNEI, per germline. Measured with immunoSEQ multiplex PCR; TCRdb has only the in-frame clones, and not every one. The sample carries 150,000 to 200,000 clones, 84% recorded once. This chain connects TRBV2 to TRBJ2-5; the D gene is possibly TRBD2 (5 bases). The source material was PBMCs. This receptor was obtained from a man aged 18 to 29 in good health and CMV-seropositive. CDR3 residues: CASSAGIGPGETQYF. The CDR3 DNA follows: TGTGCCAGCAGTGCGGGGATAGGACCCGGAGAGACCCAGTACTTC.